The 31 T cell receptor beta chains below come from one sample, sequenced in a study of OX40 agonist ivuxolimab in advanced cancers. TCRdb keeps only in-frame clones here, not all; method: immunoSEQ multiplex PCR. The sample consists of tens of thousands of clones, approximately 89% of them appearing once. The specimen comprised CD4+ or CD8+ T cells sorted from blood, sampled in a trial of the OX40 agonist ivuxolimab. Source of these receptors: an adult with an advanced solid tumor such as melanoma, head and neck, liver or kidney cancer.

V gene TRBV5-1 combines with J gene TRBJ2-2; no reliable D call. The CDR3 sequence is 16 residues long. Germline V gene lookup returns CDR1 SGHRS and CDR2 YFSETQ. Trimming removed 1 base from V and 3 bases from J, with 13 bases in between. CDR3 coding DNA: TGCGCCAGCAGCTTGTCTAAGCTTAGGGACACCGGGGAGCTGTTTTTT. It yields the protein CASSLSKLRDTGELFF.

Here the CDR3 reads CASSLAGGLLTGELFF. As DNA, the CDR3 is TGTGCCAGCAGCTTAGCGGGGGGATTACTCACCGGGGAGCTGTTTTTT. The rearrangement joins TRBV11-2 to TRBJ2-2; 7 bases map to TRBD2. The CDR3 contains 16 residues. Germline V gene lookup returns CDR1 SGHAT and CDR2 FQNNGV. Unmatched junction bases numbered 6, after V lost 1 base and J lost 4 bases.

By frequency in the sample, this clone is medium-sized. The CDR3 sequence: CAISEPSGTGQDEAFF. The CDR3 bases are TGTGCCATCAGTGAGCCTAGCGGCACGGGTCAGGATGAAGCTTTCTTT. The rearrangement joins TRBV10-3 to TRBJ1-1; D is ambiguous. In germline, CDR1 is ENHRY, CDR2 SYGVKD. Deletions cut 2 bases from V and 7 bases from J, with 20 bases between. The CDR3 sequence is 16 residues long.

This clone was seen only once. DNA for the CDR3: TGTGCCATCAGTGCCTACAGTAACACTGAAGCTTTCTTT. Translation: CAISAYSNTEAFF. This chain uses TRBV10-3 with TRBJ1-1, with D hard to call. V was shortened by 4 bases and J by 2 bases, with 8 bases between the two germline ends. CDR3 size: 13 residues. The germline gives CDR1 ENHRY, CDR2 SYGVKD.

V is TRBV27 and J is TRBJ2-1; D is perhaps TRBD2 (5 bases). Germline CDR1 and CDR2: MNHEY and SMNVEV (reference sequence). This CDR3 is built from 12 residues. The germline V and J ends were trimmed by 0 bases and 10 bases, with 7 bases remaining between them. CDR3 coding DNA: TGTGCCAGCAGTTTATCGACGGGGGAGCAGTTCTTC. This codes for CASSLSTGEQFF.

The chain is built from TRBV5-5 and TRBJ2-2; TRBD1 is a possible D gene (6 bases). Germline values: CDR1 SGHKS, CDR2 YYEKEE (reference sequence). The V end lost 3 bases, the J end lost 4 bases, and 16 bases lay between the germline ends. CDR3 length equals 16 residues. CDR3 nucleotide sequence: TGTGCCAGCAGCTCCTATCCCGGACAGACCACCGGGGAGCTGTTTTTT. Translating gives CASSSYPGQTTGELFF.

The V call is TRBV5-4, the J call TRBJ2-5, with no clear D. Trimming removed 0 bases from V and 2 bases from J, with 8 bases in between. The CDR3 consists of 14 residues. The germline CDR1 and CDR2 sequences are SGHNT and YYREEE (reference sequence). This chain's CDR3 is CASSLEPTQETQYF. The DNA for the CDR3 is TGTGCCAGCAGCTTGGAGCCTACTCAAGAGACCCAGTACTTC.

V usage is TRBV28 and J usage is TRBJ2-7; D possibly corresponds to TRBD2 (5 bases). The germline V gene has CDR1 MDHEN and CDR2 SYDVKM. This CDR3 is built from 13 residues. V was trimmed by 5 bases and J by 3 bases, leaving 11 bases between them. CDR3 sequence: CASSTFRGYEQYF. The CDR3 DNA is TGTGCCAGCAGTACCTTCCGGGGCTACGAGCAGTACTTC.

The rearrangement joins TRBV28 to TRBJ2-3; 11 bases map to TRBD2. V was pared by 5 bases and J by 5 bases, with 9 bases of the junction left unmatched. Germline CDR1 reads MDHEN; CDR2 reads SYDVKM. This CDR3 contains 16 residues. CDR3 region: CASSKLGLADRDTQYF. The CDR3 DNA reads TGTGCCAGCAGTAAATTGGGACTAGCGGATAGAGATACGCAGTATTTT.

The chain joins TRBV29-1 to TRBJ2-2, with TRBD1 matching 9 bases. The CDR3 contains 14 residues. Germline trimming cut 6 bases from V and 2 bases from J; bases unmatched to any gene: 4. Germline V CDR1 and CDR2: SQVTM, ANQGSEA. As DNA, the CDR3 is TGCAGCGTCCCGGGACAGGGCAACACCGGGGAGCTGTTTTTT. It encodes CSVPGQGNTGELFF.

This clone was picked up one time. The chain couples TRBV27 to TRBJ2-1; D call uncertain. Trimming took off 0 bases at V and 0 bases at J, with 6 bases between the two ends. The CDR3 is 15 amino acids. CDR1 is MNHEY, CDR2 SMNVEV, per germline (reference sequence). The CDR3 region is CASSLSLGSYNEQFF. The CDR3 nucleotides read TGTGCCAGCAGTTTATCGCTGGGCTCCTACAATGAGCAGTTCTTC.

This clone was detected only once. The V call is TRBV5-6, the J call TRBJ1-2; D not resolved. The CDR3 extends over 16 amino acids. The ends were cut back, 4 bases at V and 4 bases at J, with 20 bases in the middle. Germline values: CDR1 SGHDT, CDR2 YYEEEE. CDR3 nucleotides: TGTGCCAGCAGCCCCGTACGGACTTGGGGAAGCTATGGCTACACCTTC. Its translation is CASSPVRTWGSYGYTF.

The J gene is TRBJ1-2, the V gene TRBV5-1; D unresolved. Germline CDR1 SGHRS, CDR2 YFSETQ. The CDR3 extends over 15 amino acids. V lost 0 bases and J lost 3, with 12 bases in between. The CDR3 spells CASSLGARGHYGYTF. The CDR3 region has the DNA TGCGCCAGCAGCTTGGGTGCCCGTGGGCACTATGGCTACACCTTC.

The rearrangement links TRBV7-9 to TRBJ2-3; 9 bases align to TRBD2. The germline V gene encodes CDR1 SEHNR and CDR2 FQNEAQ (reference sequence). Trimming cost V 4 bases and J 1 base; bases outside gene matches: 6. CDR3 length equals 16 residues. The CDR3 DNA reads as TGTGCCAGCAGCTCAGCCTGGACTAGCGGCACAGATACGCAGTATTTT. As protein: CASSSAWTSGTDTQYF.

The chain uses TRBV19 and TRBJ2-5, with no clear D. CDR1 and CDR2 from the germline V gene are LNHDA and SQIVND (reference sequence). Trimming shortened V by 3 bases and J by 1 base, and 12 bases separated the two germline ends. There are 15 residues in the CDR3. The CDR3 DNA reads TGTGCCAGTAGTATCAGATCATCGATCCAAGAGACCCAGTACTTC. Its translation is CASSIRSSIQETQYF.

V usage is TRBV4-1 and J usage is TRBJ1-4; D uncertain. In germline, CDR1 is MGHRA, CDR2 YSYEKL. The CDR3 loop spans 18 amino acids. Trimming pared 1 base from V and 2 bases from J, leaving 17 bases between. This chain's CDR3 is CASSQGRTFGDTNEKLFF. Written as DNA, the CDR3 is TGCGCCAGCAGCCAAGGGCGCACATTCGGGGATACTAATGAAAAACTGTTTTTT.

The chain joins TRBV7-2 to TRBJ1-3; D perhaps matches TRBD1 (6 bases). CDR3 length: 15 amino acids. CDR1 and CDR2 from the germline V gene are SGHTA and FQGNSA. Trimming removed 3 bases from V and 0 bases from J, with 9 bases in between. The DNA of the CDR3 is TGTGCCAGCAGCTTGTGGGGGGCCTCTGGAAACACCATATATTTT. Translation: CASSLWGASGNTIYF.

The chain employs TRBV9 and TRBJ2-5, with D tentatively TRBD2 (5 bases). The germline V gene has CDR1 SGDLS and CDR2 YYNGEE. The CDR3 runs 13 residues. The V end lost 3 bases, the J end lost 7 bases, and 13 bases lay between the germline ends. This CDR3 is CASSGTVEGTQYF. The DNA for the CDR3 is TGTGCCAGCAGCGGGACGGTAGAGGGGACCCAGTACTTC.

The DNA of the CDR3 is TGTGCCAGCAGCTCCGGACCTAAATTGGAGACCCAGTACTTC. Its protein is CASSSGPKLETQYF. The chain carries TRBV5-5 and TRBJ2-5; D gene ambiguous. CDR1 is SGHKS and CDR2 is YYEKEE in the germline V gene (reference sequence). The CDR3 loop spans 14 amino acids. Trimming cost V 3 bases and J 5 bases, with 14 bases left between them.

The chain is built from TRBV10-3 and TRBJ1-2; no clear D gene. This CDR3 spans 15 amino acids. The germline gives CDR1 ENHRY, CDR2 SYGVKD. Trimming shortened V by 4 bases and J by 3 bases, and 15 bases separated the two germline ends. CDR3 DNA: TGTGCCATCAGTGTAATGGACGGGAACTACTATGGCTACACCTTC. This sequence encodes CAISVMDGNYYGYTF.

The chain carries TRBV5-4 and TRBJ2-7; TRBD1 matches at 11 bases. The V gene's germline CDR1 is SGHNT and CDR2 YYREEE (reference sequence). The CDR3 is made up of 16 amino acids. The trim removed 0 bases at V and 4 bases at J, leaving 6 bases unmatched. The CDR3 DNA is TGTGCCAGCAGCTTGGATAGGGACAGGGGGGGGTACGAGCAGTACTTC. Its protein product is CASSLDRDRGGYEQYF.

This chain uses TRBV11-2 with TRBJ2-3; 11 bases are shared with TRBD2. CDR1 is SGHAT and CDR2 is FQNNGV in the germline V gene. J was trimmed by 9 bases and V by 4 bases; bases with no gene match: 9. CDR3 length: 15 residues. The CDR3 bases are TGTGCCAGCAGCTCACTAGCGGGGGCCACTCCGACGCAGTATTTT. It translates to CASSSLAGATPTQYF.

The genes are TRBV10-3 and TRBJ2-3, with 11 bases that match TRBD1. This CDR3 spans 17 amino acids. Germline CDR1 ENHRY, CDR2 SYGVKD. After removal of 0 bases from V and 5 bases from J, the junction contained 7 bases not matched to a gene. The CDR3 sequence: CAISESRGQGVGDTQYF. CDR3 coding DNA: TGTGCCATCAGTGAGTCTAGGGGACAGGGGGTAGGAGATACGCAGTATTTT.

V and J are TRBV7-9 and TRBJ2-6; 8 bases fit TRBD1. Germline V gene data show CDR1 as SEHNR and CDR2 as FQNEAQ (reference sequence). Trimming removed 1 base from V and 1 base from J; junction bases left unmatched: 6. The CDR3 has 18 amino acids. CDR3 amino acids: CASSLGAGGASGANVLTF. The CDR3 bases are TGTGCCAGCAGCTTAGGGGCAGGGGGCGCGTCTGGGGCCAACGTCCTGACTTTC.

This chain joins TRBV5-8 and TRBJ2-1; TRBD2 matches 10 bases. The CDR3 has 15 amino acids. V shed 0 bases, J shed 6 bases, and the junction held 3 bases outside the gene matches. Germline CDR1 reads SGHTS; CDR2 reads YDEGEE. Written as DNA, the CDR3 is TGTGCCAGCAGCTTGGGGACTAGCGGACGCAATGAGCAGTTCTTC. It translates to CASSLGTSGRNEQFF.

The chain couples TRBV6-4 to TRBJ2-3; D not certain. This CDR3 has 14 residues. Germline-derived CDR1 and CDR2 are MRHNA and SNTAGT. Trimming took 2 bases from V and 0 from J, leaving 6 bases between them. The CDR3 spells CASSDQPSTDTQYF. CDR3 coding DNA: TGTGCCAGCAGTGACCAGCCCAGCACAGATACGCAGTATTTT.

V is TRBV18 and J is TRBJ1-2; 7 bases line up with TRBD1. The trim removed 4 bases at V and 8 bases at J, leaving 4 bases unmatched. Germline lookup yields CDR1 KGHSH and CDR2 LQKENI. The CDR3 loop spans 12 amino acids. The CDR3 spells CASSRQGIGYTF. DNA of the CDR3: TGTGCCAGCTCACGACAGGGTATCGGCTACACCTTC. Looking up the rest from reference TRBV18 and TRBJ1-2 gives the full variable domain: NAGVMQNPRHLVRRRGQEARLRCSPMKGHSHVYWYRQLPEEGLKFMVYLQKENIIDESGMPKERFSAEFPKEGPSILRIQQVVRGDSAAYFCASSRQGIGYTFGSGTRLTVV.

The rearrangement uses TRBV29-1 and TRBJ2-2; possible D gene TRBD2, 6 bases. The V gene's germline CDR1 is SQVTM and CDR2 ANQGSEA. This CDR3 comprises 14 residues. V lost 6 bases and J lost 6, with 17 bases in between. CDR3 sequence: CSVEGRVGSGELFF. The CDR3 nucleotides are TGCAGCGTGGAGGGCAGGGTCGGGTCCGGGGAGCTGTTTTTT.

The chain carries TRBV18 and TRBJ2-5, with D perhaps matching TRBD1 or TRBD2 (6 bases each). The length of the CDR3 is 15 residues. Germline CDR1 KGHSH, CDR2 LQKENI. V dropped 3 bases and J dropped 5 bases, with 16 bases sitting between them. The CDR3 loop reads CASSPPGANGETQYF. CDR3 coding DNA: TGTGCCAGCTCACCCCCGGGGGCCAATGGGGAGACCCAGTACTTC.

The chain has TRBV2 and TRBJ2-1; D is perhaps TRBD2 (6 bases). The V end was cut by 4 bases, the J end by 10 bases, with 20 bases between. This CDR3 is built from 15 residues. Germline CDR1 reads SNHLY; CDR2 reads FYNNEI. The CDR3 nucleotides are TGTGCCAGCAGTGTCTCGGGACTCCTGGTCCCAGAGCAGTTCTTC. Translating it yields CASSVSGLLVPEQFF.

The genes are TRBV10-3 and TRBJ2-3; the D gene is possibly TRBD1 (5 bases). The CDR3 is 15 amino acids. Germline CDR1 ENHRY, CDR2 SYGVKD. The germline V and J ends were trimmed by 3 bases and 8 bases, with 18 bases remaining between them. CDR3 residues: CAISDPPQDRGTQYF. The CDR3 coding sequence is TGTGCCATCAGTGACCCCCCCCAGGATAGGGGTACGCAGTATTTT.